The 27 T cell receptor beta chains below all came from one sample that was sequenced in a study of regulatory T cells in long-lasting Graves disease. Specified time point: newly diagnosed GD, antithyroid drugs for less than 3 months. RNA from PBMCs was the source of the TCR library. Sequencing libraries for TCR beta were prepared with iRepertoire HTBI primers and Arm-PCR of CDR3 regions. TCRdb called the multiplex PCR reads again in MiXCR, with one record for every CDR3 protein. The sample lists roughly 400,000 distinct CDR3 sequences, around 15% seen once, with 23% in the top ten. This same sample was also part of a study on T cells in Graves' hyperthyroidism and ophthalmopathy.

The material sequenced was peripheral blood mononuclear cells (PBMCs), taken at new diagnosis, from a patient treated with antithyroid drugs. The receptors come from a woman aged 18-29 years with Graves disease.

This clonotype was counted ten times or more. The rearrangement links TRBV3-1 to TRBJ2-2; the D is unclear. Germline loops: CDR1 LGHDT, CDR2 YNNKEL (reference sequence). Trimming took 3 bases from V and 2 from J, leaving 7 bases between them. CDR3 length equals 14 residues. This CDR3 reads CASSHPANTGELFF. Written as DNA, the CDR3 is TGTGCCAGCAGCCACCCAGCTAACACCGGGGAGCTGTTTTTT.

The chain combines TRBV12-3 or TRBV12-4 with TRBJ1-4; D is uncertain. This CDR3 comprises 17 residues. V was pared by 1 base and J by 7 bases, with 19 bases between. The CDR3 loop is CASSLGVSRALSEKLFF. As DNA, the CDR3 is TGTGCCAGCAGTTTAGGGGTATCAAGGGCGCTTTCTGAAAAACTGTTTTTT.

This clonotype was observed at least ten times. The CDR3 sequence: CASRDLLRDLRQFF. The CDR3 nucleotides read TGTGCCAGCAGGGATCTTCTTCGGGATCTGAGGCAGTTCTTC. The chain uses TRBV2 and TRBJ2-1, with D possibly being TRBD2 (5 bases). Germline V lookup: CDR1 SNHLY, CDR2 FYNNEI. The CDR3 is made up of 14 amino acids. V shed 6 bases and J shed 12 bases, with 21 bases lying between them.

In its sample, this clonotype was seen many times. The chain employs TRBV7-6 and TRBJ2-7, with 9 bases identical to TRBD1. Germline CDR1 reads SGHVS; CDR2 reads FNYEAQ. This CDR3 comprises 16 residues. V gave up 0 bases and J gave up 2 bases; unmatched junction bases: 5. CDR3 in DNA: TGTGCCAGCAGCTTAGCTTGGGACAGGGCGCCCTACGAGCAGTACTTC. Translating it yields CASSLAWDRAPYEQYF.

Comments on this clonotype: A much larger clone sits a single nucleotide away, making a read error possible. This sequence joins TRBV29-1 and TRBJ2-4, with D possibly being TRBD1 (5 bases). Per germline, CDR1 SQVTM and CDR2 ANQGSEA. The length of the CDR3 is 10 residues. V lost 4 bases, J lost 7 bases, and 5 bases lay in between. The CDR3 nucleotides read TGCAGCGTTGCAGGGAACATTCAGTACTTC. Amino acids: CSVAGNIQYF.

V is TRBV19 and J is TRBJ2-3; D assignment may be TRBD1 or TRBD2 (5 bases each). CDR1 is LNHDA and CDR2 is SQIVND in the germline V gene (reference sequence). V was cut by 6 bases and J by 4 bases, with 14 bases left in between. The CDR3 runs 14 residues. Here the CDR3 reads CASSGTPRADTQYF. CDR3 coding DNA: TGTGCCAGTAGCGGGACCCCTCGGGCAGATACGCAGTATTTT. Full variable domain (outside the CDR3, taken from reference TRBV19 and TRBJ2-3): DGGITQSPKYLFRKEGQNVTLSCEQNLNHDAMYWYRQDPGQGLRLIYYSQIVNDFQKGDIAEGYSVSREKKESFPLTVTSAQKNPTAFYLCASSGTPRADTQYFGPGTRLTVL.

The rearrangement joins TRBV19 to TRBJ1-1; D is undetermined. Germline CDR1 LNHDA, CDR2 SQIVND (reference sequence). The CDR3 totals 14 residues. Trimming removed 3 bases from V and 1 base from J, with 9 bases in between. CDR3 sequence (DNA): TGTGCCAGTAGTATCCGCGGCCGGAACACTGAAGCTTTCTTT. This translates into CASSIRGRNTEAFF.

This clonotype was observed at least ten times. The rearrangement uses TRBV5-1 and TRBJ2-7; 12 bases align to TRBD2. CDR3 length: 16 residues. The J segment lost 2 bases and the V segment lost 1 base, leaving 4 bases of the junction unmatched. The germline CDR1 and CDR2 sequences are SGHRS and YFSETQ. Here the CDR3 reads CASSLLTSGSAYEQYF. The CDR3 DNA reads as TGCGCCAGCAGCTTGTTGACTAGCGGGAGTGCCTACGAGCAGTACTTC.

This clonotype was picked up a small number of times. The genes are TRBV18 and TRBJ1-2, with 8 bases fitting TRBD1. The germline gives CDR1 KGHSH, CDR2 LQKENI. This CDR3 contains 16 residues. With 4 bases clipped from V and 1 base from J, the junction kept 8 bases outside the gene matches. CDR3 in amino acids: CASSLDSGQVNYGYTF. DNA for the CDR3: TGTGCCAGCTCACTGGACTCGGGACAGGTTAACTATGGCTACACCTTC.

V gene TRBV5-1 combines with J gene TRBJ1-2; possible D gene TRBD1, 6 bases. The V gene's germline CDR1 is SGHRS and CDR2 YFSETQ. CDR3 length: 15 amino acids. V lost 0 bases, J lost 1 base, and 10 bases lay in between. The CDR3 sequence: CASSLAGGGNYGYTF. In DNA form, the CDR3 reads TGCGCCAGCAGCTTGGCCGGGGGCGGTAACTATGGCTACACCTTC.

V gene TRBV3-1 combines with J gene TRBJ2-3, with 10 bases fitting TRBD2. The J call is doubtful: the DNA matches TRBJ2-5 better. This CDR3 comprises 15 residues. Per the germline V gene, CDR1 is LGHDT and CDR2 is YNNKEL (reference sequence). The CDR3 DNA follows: TGTGCCAGCAGCTTGCGCGATAGCGGGAGGACGACCCAGTACTTC. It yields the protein CASSLRDSGRTTQYF.

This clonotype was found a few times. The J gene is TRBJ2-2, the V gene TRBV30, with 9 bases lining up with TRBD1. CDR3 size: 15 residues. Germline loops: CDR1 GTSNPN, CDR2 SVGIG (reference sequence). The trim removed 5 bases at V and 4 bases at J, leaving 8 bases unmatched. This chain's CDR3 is CAWEGGQGATGELFF. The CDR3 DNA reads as TGTGCCTGGGAGGGGGGACAGGGAGCCACCGGGGAGCTGTTTTTT.

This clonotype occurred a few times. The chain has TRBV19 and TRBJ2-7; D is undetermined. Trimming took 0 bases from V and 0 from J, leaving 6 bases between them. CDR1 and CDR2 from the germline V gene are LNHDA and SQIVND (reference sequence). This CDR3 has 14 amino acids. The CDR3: CASSIEPSSYEQYF. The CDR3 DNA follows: TGTGCCAGTAGTATAGAGCCTAGCTCCTACGAGCAGTACTTC.

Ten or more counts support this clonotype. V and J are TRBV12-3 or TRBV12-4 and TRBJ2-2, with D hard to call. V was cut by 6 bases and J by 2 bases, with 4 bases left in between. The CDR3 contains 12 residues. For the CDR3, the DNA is TGTGCCAGCAGCTTTAACACCGGGGAGCTGTTTTTT. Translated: CASSFNTGELFF.

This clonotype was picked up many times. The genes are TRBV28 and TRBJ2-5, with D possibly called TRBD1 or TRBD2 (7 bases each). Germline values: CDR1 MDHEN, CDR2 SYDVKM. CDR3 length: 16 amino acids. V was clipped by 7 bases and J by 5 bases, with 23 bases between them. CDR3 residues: CASNRGLGGGGETQYF. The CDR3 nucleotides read TGTGCCAGCAATCGTGGTTTGGGAGGGGGCGGTGAGACCCAGTACTTC. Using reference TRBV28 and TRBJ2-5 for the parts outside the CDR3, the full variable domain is DVKVTQSSRYLVKRTGEKVFLECVQDMDHENMFWYRQDPGLGLRLIYFSYDVKMKEKGDIPEGYSVSREKKERFSLILESASTNQTSMYLCASNRGLGGGGETQYFGPGTRLLVL.

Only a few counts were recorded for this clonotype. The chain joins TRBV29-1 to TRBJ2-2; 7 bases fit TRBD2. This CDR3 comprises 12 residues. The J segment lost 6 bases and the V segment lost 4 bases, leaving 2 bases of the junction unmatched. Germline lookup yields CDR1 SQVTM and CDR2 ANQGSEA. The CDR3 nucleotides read TGCAGCGTTGGTCTAGCGGCCGGGGAGCTGTTTTTT. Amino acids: CSVGLAAGELFF.

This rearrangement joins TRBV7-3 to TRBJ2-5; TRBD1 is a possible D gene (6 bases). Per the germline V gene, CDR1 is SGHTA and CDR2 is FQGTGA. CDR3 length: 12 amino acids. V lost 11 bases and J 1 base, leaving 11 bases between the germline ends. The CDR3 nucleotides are TGTGCCTCAGGGGATCCCCAAGAGACCCAGTACTTC. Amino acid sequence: CASGDPQETQYF. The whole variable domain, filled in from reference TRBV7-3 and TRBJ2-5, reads GAGVSQTPSNKVTEKGKYVELRCDPISGHTALYWYRQSLGQGPEFLIYFQGTGAADDSGLPNDRFFAVRPEGSVSTLKIQRTERGDSAVYLCASGDPQETQYFGPGTRLLVL.

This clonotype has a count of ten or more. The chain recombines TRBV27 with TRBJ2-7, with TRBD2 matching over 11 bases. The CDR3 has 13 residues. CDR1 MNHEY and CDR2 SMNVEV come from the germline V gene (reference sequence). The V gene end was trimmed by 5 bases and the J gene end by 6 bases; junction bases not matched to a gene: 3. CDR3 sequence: CASSGGLAAEQYF. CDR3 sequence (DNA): TGTGCCAGCAGTGGGGGACTAGCGGCCGAGCAGTACTTC.

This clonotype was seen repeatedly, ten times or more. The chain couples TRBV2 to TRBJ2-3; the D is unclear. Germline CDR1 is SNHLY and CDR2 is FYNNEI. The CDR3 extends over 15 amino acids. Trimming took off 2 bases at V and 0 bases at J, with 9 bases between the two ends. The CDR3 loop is CASSEMWPSTDTQYF. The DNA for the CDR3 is TGTGCCAGCAGTGAAATGTGGCCCAGCACAGATACGCAGTATTTT.

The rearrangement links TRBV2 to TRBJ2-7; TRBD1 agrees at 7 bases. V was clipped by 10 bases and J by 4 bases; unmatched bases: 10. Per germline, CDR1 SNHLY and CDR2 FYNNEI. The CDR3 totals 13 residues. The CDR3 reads CATQQGLAYEQYF. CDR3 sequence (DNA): TGTGCCACTCAACAGGGGTTAGCTTACGAGCAGTACTTC.

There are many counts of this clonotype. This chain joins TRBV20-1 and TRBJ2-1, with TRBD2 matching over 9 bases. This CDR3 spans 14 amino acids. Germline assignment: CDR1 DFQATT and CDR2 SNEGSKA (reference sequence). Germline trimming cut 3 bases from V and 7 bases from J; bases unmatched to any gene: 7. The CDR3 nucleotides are TGCAGTGCTAGCCTAGCGGGGATACTTAATGAGCAGTTCTTC. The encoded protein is CSASLAGILNEQFF.

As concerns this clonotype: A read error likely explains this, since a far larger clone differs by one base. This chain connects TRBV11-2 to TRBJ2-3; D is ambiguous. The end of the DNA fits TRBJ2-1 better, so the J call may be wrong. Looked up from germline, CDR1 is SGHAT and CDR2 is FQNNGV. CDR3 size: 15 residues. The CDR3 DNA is TGTGCCAGCAGCTTAGGGACCGTTGCCTACGATGAGCAGTTCTTC. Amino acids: CASSLGTVAYDEQFF.

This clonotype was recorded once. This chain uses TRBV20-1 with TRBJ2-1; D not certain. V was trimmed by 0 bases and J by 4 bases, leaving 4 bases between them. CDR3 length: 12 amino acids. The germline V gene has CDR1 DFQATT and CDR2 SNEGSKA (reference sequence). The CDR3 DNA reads TGCAGTGCTAGAGATTATTACAATGAGCAGTTCTTC. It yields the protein CSARDYYNEQFF.

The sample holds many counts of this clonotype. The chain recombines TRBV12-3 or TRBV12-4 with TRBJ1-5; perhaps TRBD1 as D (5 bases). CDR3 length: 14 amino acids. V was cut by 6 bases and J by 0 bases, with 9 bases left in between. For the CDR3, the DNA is TGTGCCAGCAGCTCGACAGATAGCAATCAGCCCCAGCATTTT. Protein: CASSSTDSNQPQHF.

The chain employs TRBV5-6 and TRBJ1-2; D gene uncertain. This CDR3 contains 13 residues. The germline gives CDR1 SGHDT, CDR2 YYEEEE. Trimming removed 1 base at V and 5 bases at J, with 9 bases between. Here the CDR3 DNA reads TGTGCCAGCAGCTTGCTCATCATATATGGCTACACCTTC. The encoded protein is CASSLLIIYGYTF. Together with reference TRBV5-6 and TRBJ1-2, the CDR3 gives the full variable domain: DAGVTQSPTHLIKTRGQQVTLRCSPKSGHDTVSWYQQALGQGPQFIFQYYEEEERQRGNFPDRFSGHQFPNYSSELNVNALLLGDSALYLCASSLLIIYGYTFGSGTRLTVV.

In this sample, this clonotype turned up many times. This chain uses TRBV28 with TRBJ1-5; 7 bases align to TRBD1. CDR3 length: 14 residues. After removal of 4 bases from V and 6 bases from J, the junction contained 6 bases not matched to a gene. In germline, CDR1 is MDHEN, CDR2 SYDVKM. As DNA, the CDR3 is TGTGCCAGCAGTTCCGACAGGGCGAGTCAGCCCCAGCATTTT. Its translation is CASSSDRASQPQHF.

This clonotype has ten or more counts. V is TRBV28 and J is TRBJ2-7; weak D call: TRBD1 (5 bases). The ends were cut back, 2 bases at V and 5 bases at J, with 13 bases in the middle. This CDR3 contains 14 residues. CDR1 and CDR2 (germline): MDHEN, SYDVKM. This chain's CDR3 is CASSLRSGPHEQYF. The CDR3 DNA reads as TGTGCCAGCAGTTTACGGTCAGGGCCCCACGAGCAGTACTTC.